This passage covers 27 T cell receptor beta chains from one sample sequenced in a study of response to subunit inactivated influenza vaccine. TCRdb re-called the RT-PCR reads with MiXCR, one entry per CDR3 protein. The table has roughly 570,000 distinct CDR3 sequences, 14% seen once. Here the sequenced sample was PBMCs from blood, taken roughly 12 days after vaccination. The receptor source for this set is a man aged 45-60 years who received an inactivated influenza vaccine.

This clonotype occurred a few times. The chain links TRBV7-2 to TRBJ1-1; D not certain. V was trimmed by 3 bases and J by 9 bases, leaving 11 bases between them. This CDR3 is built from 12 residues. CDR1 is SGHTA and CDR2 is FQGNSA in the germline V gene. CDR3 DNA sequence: TGTGCCAGCAGCTTTACGGGTGATAAAGCTTTCTTT. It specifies CASSFTGDKAFF.

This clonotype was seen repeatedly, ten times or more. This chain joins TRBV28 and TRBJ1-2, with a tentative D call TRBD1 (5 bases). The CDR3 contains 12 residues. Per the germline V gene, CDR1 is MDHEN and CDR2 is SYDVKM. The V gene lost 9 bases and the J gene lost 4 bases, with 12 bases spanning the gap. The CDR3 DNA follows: TGTGCCAGTGATCGGGGGGGCTATGGCTACACCTTC. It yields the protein CASDRGGYGYTF.

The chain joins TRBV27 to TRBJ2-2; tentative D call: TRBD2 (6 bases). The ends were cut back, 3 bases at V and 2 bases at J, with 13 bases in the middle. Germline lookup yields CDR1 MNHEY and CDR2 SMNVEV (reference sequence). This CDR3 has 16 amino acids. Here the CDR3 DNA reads TGTGCCAGCAGTTTTTTGGGAGGACATAACACCGGGGAGCTGTTTTTT. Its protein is CASSFLGGHNTGELFF.

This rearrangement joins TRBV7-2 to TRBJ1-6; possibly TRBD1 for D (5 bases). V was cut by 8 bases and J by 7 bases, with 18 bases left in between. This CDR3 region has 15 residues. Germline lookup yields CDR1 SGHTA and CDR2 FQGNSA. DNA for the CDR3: TGTGCCAGCCGCATGGGCCTTGCAGGGAATTCACCCCTCCACTTT. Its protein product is CASRMGLAGNSPLHF.

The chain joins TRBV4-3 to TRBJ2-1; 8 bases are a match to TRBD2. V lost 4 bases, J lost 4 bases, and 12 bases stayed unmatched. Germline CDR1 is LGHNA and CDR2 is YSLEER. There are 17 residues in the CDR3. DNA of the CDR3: TGCGCCAGCAGCCGATTCGAAAGCGGGAGTAGTTACAATGAGCAGTTCTTC. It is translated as CASSRFESGSSYNEQFF.

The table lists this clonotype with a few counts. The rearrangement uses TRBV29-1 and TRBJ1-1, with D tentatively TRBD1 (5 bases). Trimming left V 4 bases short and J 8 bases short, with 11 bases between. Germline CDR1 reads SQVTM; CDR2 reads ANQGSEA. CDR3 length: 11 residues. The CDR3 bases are TGCAGCGTTGTTCAGGGTGCCGAAGCTTTCTTT. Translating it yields CSVVQGAEAFF.

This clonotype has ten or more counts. Here the CDR3 reads CASSPPRLEGQETQYF. The DNA of the CDR3 is TGTGCCAGCAGTCCTCCCCGACTAGAAGGGCAAGAGACCCAGTACTTC. The V and J genes are TRBV12-3 or TRBV12-4 and TRBJ2-5; perhaps TRBD2 as D (6 bases). V was trimmed by 5 bases and J by 2 bases, leaving 18 bases between them. The CDR3 length is 16 residues.

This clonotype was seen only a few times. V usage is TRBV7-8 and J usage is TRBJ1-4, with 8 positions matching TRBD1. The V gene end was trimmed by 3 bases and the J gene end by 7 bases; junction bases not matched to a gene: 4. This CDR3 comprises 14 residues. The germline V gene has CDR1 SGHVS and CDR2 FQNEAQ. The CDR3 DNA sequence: TGTGCCAGCAGCTTGACAGGGGATGGTGAAAAACTGTTTTTT. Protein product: CASSLTGDGEKLFF.

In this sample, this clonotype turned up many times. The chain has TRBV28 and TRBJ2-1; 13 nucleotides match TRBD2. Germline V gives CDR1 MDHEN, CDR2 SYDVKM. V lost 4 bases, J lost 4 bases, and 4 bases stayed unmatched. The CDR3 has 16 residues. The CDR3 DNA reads TGTGCCAGCAGTTCGCTGGGACTAGCGGGGTACAATGAGCAGTTCTTC. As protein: CASSSLGLAGYNEQFF.

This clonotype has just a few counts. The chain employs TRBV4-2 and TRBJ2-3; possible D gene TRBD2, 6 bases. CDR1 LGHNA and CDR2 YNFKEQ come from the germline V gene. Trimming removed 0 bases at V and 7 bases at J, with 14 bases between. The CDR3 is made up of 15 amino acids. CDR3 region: CASSQDPTSTYTQYF. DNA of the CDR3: TGTGCCAGCAGCCAAGATCCGACTAGTACGTATACGCAGTATTTT.

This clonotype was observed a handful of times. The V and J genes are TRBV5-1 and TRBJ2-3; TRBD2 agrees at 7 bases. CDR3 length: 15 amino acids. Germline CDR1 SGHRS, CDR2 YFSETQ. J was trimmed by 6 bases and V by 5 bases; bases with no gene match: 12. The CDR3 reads CASSRLAGGSDTQYF. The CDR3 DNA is TGCGCCAGCAGTCGACTAGCAGGCGGGTCCGATACGCAGTATTTT.

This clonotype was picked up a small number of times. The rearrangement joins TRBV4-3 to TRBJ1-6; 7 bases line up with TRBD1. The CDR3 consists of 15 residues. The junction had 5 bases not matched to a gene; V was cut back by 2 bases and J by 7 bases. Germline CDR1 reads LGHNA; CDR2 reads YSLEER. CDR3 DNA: TGCGCCAGCAGCCAAAACGGACAGGAGAATTCACCCCTCCACTTT. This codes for CASSQNGQENSPLHF.

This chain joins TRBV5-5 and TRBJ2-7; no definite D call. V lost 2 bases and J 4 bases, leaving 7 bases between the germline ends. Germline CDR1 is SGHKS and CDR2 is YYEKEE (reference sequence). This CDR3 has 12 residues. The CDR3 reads CASSFDFYEQYF. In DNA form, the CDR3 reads TGTGCCAGCAGCTTCGATTTTTACGAGCAGTACTTC.

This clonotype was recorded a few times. Written as DNA, the CDR3 is TGTGCCACCAGTGATTTTCGCGCTGGAGTCGGGGCCAATGAGCAGTTCTTC. It is translated as CATSDFRAGVGANEQFF. V and J are TRBV24-1 and TRBJ2-1, with D possibly being TRBD1 or TRBD2 (5 bases each). The germline V gene has CDR1 KGHDR and CDR2 SFDVKD. The V gene lost 1 base and the J gene lost 6 bases, with 18 bases spanning the gap. The CDR3 spans 17 residues.

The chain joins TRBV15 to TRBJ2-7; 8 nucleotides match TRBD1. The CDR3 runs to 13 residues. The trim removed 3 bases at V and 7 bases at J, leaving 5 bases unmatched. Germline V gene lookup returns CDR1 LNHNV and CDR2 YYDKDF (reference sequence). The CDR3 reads CATSRDRVGEQYF. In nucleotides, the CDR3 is TGTGCCACCAGCAGGGACAGGGTGGGGGAGCAGTACTTC.

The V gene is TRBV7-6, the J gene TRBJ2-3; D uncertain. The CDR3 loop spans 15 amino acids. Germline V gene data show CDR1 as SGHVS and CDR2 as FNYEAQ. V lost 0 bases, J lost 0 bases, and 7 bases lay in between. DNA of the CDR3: TGTGCCAGCAGCTTAGCTCCCTCTAGCACAGATACGCAGTATTTT. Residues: CASSLAPSSTDTQYF.

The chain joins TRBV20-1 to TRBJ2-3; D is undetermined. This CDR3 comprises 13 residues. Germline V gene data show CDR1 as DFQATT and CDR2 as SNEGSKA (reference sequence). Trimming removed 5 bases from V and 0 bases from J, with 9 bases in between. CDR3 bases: TGCAGTGCTCGTTGGTTCAGCACAGATACGCAGTATTTT. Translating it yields CSARWFSTDTQYF.

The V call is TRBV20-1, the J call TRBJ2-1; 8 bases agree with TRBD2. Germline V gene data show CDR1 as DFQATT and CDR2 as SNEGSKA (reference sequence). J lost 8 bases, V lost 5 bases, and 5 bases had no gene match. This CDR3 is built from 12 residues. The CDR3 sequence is CSAARTSHEQFF. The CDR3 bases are TGCAGTGCTGCACGGACTAGCCATGAGCAGTTCTTC.

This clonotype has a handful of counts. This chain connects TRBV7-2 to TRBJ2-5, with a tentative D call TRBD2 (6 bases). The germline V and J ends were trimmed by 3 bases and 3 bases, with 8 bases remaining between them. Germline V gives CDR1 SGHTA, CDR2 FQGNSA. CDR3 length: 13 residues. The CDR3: CASSFLAKETQYF. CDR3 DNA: TGTGCCAGCAGCTTTCTAGCGAAAGAGACCCAGTACTTC.

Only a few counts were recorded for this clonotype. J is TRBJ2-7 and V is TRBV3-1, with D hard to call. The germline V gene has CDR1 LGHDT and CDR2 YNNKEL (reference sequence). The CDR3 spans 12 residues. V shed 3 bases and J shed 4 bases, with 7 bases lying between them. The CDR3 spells CASSHSRYEQYF. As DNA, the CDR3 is TGTGCCAGCAGCCATAGCCGATACGAGCAGTACTTC.

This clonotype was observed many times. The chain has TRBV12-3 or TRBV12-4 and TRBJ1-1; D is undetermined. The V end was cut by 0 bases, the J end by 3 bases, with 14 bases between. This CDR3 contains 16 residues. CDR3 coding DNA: TGTGCCAGCAGTTTAGCCCTATTCACGCGGGACACTGAAGCTTTCTTT. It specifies CASSLALFTRDTEAFF.

The CDR3 DNA reads TGTGCCAGCAGCTCCCTGTCCGGGTTCCTCTACGAGCAGTACTTC. Translating it yields CASSSLSGFLYEQYF. The chain carries TRBV7-9 and TRBJ2-7; D remains unclear. Germline V gene lookup returns CDR1 SEHNR and CDR2 FQNEAQ (reference sequence). CDR3 length: 15 amino acids. V was pared by 4 bases and J by 3 bases, with 16 bases between.

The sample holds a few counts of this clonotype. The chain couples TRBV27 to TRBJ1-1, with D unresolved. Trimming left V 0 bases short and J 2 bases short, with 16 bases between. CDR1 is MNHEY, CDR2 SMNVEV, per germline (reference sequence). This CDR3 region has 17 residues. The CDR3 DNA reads TGTGCCAGCAGTTTATCAGGAGGACTGTGGGTAAACACTGAAGCTTTCTTT. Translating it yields CASSLSGGLWVNTEAFF.

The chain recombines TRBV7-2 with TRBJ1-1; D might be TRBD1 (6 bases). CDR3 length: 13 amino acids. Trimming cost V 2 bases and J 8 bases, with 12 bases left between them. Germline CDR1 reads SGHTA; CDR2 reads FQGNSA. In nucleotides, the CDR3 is TGTGCCAGCAGCTTAATGGGGGGACACGAAGCTTTCTTT. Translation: CASSLMGGHEAFF.

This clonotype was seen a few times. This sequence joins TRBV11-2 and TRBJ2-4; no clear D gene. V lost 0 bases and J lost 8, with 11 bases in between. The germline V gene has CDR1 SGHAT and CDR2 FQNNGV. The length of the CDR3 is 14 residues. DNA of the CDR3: TGTGCCAGCAGCTTAGATAGGGCATCGGACATTCAGTACTTC. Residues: CASSLDRASDIQYF.

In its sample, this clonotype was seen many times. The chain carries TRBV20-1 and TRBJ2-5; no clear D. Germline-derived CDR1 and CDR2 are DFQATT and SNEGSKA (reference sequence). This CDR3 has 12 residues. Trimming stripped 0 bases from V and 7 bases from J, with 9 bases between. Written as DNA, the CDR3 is TGCAGTGCTAGAGATAAGGACGGGACCCAGTACTTC. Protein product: CSARDKDGTQYF.

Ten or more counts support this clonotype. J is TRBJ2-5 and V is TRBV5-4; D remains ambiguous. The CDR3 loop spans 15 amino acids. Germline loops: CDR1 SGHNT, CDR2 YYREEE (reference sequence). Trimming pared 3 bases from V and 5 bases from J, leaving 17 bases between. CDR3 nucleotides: TGTGCCAGCAGCTCCCCGGACGGATTTAGGGAGACCCAGTACTTC. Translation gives CASSSPDGFRETQYF.